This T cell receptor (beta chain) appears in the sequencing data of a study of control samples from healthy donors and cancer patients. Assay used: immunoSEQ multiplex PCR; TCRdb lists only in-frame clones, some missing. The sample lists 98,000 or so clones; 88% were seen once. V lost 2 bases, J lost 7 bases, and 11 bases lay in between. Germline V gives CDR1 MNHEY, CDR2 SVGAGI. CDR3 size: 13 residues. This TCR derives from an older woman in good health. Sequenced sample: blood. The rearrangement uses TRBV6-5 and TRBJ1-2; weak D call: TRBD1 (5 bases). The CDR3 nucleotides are TGTGCCAGCAGTTACGGGACGGATTTTGGCTACACCTTC. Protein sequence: CASSYGTDFGYTF.